This entry describes one T cell receptor beta chain. Its cognate antigen is unknown. The record originates from a study of shared clonotypes between healthy human individuals. Sorted subsets were amplified in replicate PCRs using 200 ng DNA, roughly 30,000 T cell genomes. In the authors' workflow: From ImmunoSEQ came sequences covering only the junction and carrying no quality scores, so filtering differed. Method: immunoSEQ multiplex PCR; TCRdb's copy keeps in-frame clones and lacks some. V, J and clone size are those of that table, while D and trimming were read from the DNA. This table holds around 2.1 million clones, about 92% found once. CD45RO-negative cells were positively selected for CCR7, leaving out terminally differentiated effector memory CD45RA+ cells. The CDR3 loop spans 15 amino acids. V lost 11 bases, J lost 8 bases, and 24 bases lay in between. The germline V gene encodes CDR1 MDHEN and CDR2 SYDVKM.

General study points: It was the few donors that limited the genetic and exposure-history diversity represented. Relative to clonotypes present in all four donors, those not shared had lower generation probabilities.

What was sequenced was naive CD8+ T cells from PBMCs. The origin of this receptor is a man younger than 30 in good health. Some clones in this sample may be carry-over from other donors' samples. The rearrangement links TRBV28 to TRBJ1-4; the D gene is possibly TRBD1 (5 bases). CDR3 sequence (DNA): TGTGCCTCATGCCGAGTCGGGGCCCGAGGGGAAAAACTGTTTTTT. Its protein product is CASCRVGARGEKLFF.